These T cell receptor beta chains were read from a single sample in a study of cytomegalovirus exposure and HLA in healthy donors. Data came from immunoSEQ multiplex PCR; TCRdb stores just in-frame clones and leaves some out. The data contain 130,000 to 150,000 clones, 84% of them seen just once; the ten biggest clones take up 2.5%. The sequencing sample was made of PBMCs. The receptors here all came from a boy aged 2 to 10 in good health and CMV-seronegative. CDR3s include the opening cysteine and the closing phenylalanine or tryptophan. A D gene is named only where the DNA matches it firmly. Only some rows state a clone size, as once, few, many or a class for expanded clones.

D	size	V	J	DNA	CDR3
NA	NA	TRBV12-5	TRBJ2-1	TGTGCTAGTGGCAGTCTGGATGAGCAGTTCTTC	CASGSLDEQFF
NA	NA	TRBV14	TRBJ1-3	TGTGCCAGCAGCCAAGATTGGGGGGGCAGCTCTGGAAACACCGTATATTTT	CASSQDWGGSSGNTVYF
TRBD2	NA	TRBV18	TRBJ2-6	TGTGCCAGCTCACCACGGGGACGGGAGGCCTCTGGGGCCAACGTCCTGACTTTC	CASSPRGREASGANVLTF
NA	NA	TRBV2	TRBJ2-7	TGTGCCAGCAGGGAGGGGCAGCCCTACGAGCAGTACTTC	CASREGQPYEQYF
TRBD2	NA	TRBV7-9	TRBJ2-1	TGTGCCAGCAGCTTAGGTTTCAGCGGGGGACGAGAGCAGTTCTTC	CASSLGFSGGREQFF
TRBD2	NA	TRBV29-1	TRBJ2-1	TGCAGCGTTGGACTAGCGGGGGGAACGTTCTTC	CSVGLAGGTFF
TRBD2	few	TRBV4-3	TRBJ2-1	TGCGCCAGCAGCCAGGGGGTGGCTAGCGGGAGTCGTGAGCAGTTCTTC	CASSQGVASGSREQFF
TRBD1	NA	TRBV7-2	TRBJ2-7	TGTGCCAGCAGCCCGGGACAGGGGATCTCCTACGAGCAGTACTTC	CASSPGQGISYEQYF
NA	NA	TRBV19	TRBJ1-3	TGTGCCAGTAGTCGCGGGGGCCCTGGAAACACCATATATTTT	CASSRGGPGNTIYF
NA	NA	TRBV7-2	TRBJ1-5	TGTGCCAGCAGCTTAGGCTCCCGGGGGGGACAGCCCCAGCATTTT	CASSLGSRGGQPQHF
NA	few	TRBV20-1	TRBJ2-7	TGCAGTGCTAGAAGTAGCGCCGAGCAGTACTTC	CSARSSAEQYF
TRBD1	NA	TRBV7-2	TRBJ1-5	TGTGCCAGCAGGTCGAGACAGGGGAGCAATCAGCCCCAGCATTTT	CASRSRQGSNQPQHF
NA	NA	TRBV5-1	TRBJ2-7	TGCGCCAGCAGCTTGAATTACGAGCAGTACTTC	CASSLNYEQYF
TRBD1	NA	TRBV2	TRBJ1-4	TGTGCCAGCAGTGGACAGGGCACGGTTGAAAAACTGTTTTTT	CASSGQGTVEKLFF
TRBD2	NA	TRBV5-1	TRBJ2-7	TGCGCCAGCAGCATATCTAGCGGGGGACCCGGCGAGCAGTACTTC	CASSISSGGPGEQYF
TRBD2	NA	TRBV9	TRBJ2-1	TGTGCCAGCAACCTGGGGGGGACTAGCGGGGATTACAATGAGCAGTTCTTC	CASNLGGTSGDYNEQFF
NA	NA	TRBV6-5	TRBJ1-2	TGTGCCAGCAGTCGTACGGTACAGGGTGACTATGGCTACACCTTC	CASSRTVQGDYGYTF
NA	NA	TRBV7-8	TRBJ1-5	TGTGCCAGCAGCTTAGAAGGTGGAGCTTATAGCAATCAGCCCCAGCATTTT	CASSLEGGAYSNQPQHF
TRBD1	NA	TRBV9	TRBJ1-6	TGTGCCAGCAGCGCCTGGGACAGGGATAATTCACCCCTCCACTTT	CASSAWDRDNSPLHF
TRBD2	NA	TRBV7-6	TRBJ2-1	TGTGCCAGCAGCTCCTCTTTGGGCGGGAGTGCCCCCATATACAATGAGCAGTTCTTC	CASSSSLGGSAPIYNEQFF
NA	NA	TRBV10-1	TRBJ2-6	TGCGCCAGCATCGGACTTACTGGGGCCAACGTCCTGACTTTC	CASIGLTGANVLTF
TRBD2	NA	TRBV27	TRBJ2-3	TGTGCCAGCAGTGGAGCGGGAGTAAGAACAGATACGCAGTATTTT	CASSGAGVRTDTQYF
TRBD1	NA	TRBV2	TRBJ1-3	TGTGCCAGCAGTGAGCTGGCTTACGACAGGGACGGAAACACCATATATTTT	CASSELAYDRDGNTIYF
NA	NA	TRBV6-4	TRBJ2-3	TGTGCCAGCAGTGAAGGTAGCGTAGATACGCAGTATTTT	CASSEGSVDTQYF